The 22 T cell receptor beta chains given below trace back to one sample, sequenced in a study of T cell responses to AZD1222 COVID-19 vaccine (dated by TCRdb to the early 2020s). This sample's time point label indicates: baseline before first vaccination. Preparation of the library involved the immunoSEQ multiplex PCR assay. TCRdb re-hosts the immuneACCESS table, in-frame sequences only. Its copies lack some clones; in the studies checked, an unresolved V gene accounts for under half of them, and the cause for the rest is not known. This sample lists 120,000 or so clones; roughly nine tenths were detected once. The top ten constitute about 4.8% of the sample. Specimen: peripheral blood, collected on day 0 of AZD1222 vaccination. Source of these receptors: an adult in good health.

The V call is TRBV14, the J call TRBJ2-1, with D unclear. V was clipped by 0 bases and J by 4 bases, with 13 bases between them. The germline V gene has CDR1 SGHDN and CDR2 FVKESK. The CDR3 contains 16 residues. DNA of the CDR3: TGTGCCAGCAGCCAAGAAAGAGAACTCCCTTACAATGAGCAGTTCTTC. Encoded protein: CASSQERELPYNEQFF.

The chain is built from TRBV2 and TRBJ2-3, with D unresolved. Deletions cut 1 base from V and 1 base from J, with 6 bases between. CDR3 length: 14 residues. Germline CDR1 SNHLY, CDR2 FYNNEI. The CDR3 spells CASSEVAGTDTQYF. CDR3 nucleotide sequence: TGTGCCAGCAGTGAAGTTGCAGGCACAGATACGCAGTATTTT.

This chain uses TRBV5-1 with TRBJ1-1, with D perhaps TRBD1 (5 bases). Trimming shortened V by 0 bases and J by 4 bases, and 13 bases separated the two germline ends. CDR3 length: 15 residues. CDR1 is SGHRS, CDR2 YFSETQ, per germline. This CDR3 is CASSLVPGGITEAFF. The DNA for the CDR3 is TGCGCCAGCAGCTTGGTTCCGGGGGGGATCACTGAAGCTTTCTTT.

V and J are TRBV9 and TRBJ2-5; no clear D. Trimming left V 1 base short and J 2 bases short, with 9 bases between. The CDR3 length is 14 residues. Germline V gene lookup returns CDR1 SGDLS and CDR2 YYNGEE. The CDR3 DNA follows: TGTGCCAGCAGCGTAATGGGCATACAAGAGACCCAGTACTTC. Encoded protein: CASSVMGIQETQYF.

This clone was counted a few times. The chain is built from TRBV7-9 and TRBJ1-5, with TRBD1 identical over 8 bases. The germline V gene has CDR1 SEHNR and CDR2 FQNEAQ (reference sequence). The V gene end was trimmed by 1 base and the J gene end by 4 bases; junction bases not matched to a gene: 0. This CDR3 contains 14 residues. The CDR3 protein is CASSLDRGNQPQHF. The CDR3 DNA is TGTGCCAGCAGCTTAGACAGGGGGAATCAGCCCCAGCATTTT.

The V call is TRBV5-1, the J call TRBJ2-7, with D possibly called TRBD1 or TRBD2 (5 bases each). Trimming removed 4 bases at V and 0 bases at J, with 11 bases between. Germline CDR1 reads SGHRS; CDR2 reads YFSETQ. This CDR3 has 14 amino acids. The CDR3 coding sequence is TGCGCCAGCAGCAGGGACCCAAGCTCCTACGAGCAGTACTTC. Protein product: CASSRDPSSYEQYF.

For the CDR3, the DNA is TGTGCCAGCTACCGGGACTCCAGCTCCTACGAGCAGTACTTC. Encoded protein: CASYRDSSSYEQYF. The V and J genes are TRBV2 and TRBJ2-7, with D perhaps matching TRBD2 (6 bases). The V end was cut by 8 bases, the J end by 0 bases, with 14 bases between. The CDR3 length is 14 residues. The germline gives CDR1 SNHLY, CDR2 FYNNEI.

V gene TRBV6-5 combines with J gene TRBJ1-5; no definite D call. Germline CDR1 is MNHEY and CDR2 is SVGAGI. Trimming took 5 bases from V and 2 from J, leaving 7 bases between them. This CDR3 has 13 amino acids. The CDR3, as DNA: TGTGCCAGCAGTCGGTTCGGCAATCAGCCCCAGCATTTT. Translating it yields CASSRFGNQPQHF.

The chain couples TRBV11-2 to TRBJ2-5, with 8 bases aligning to TRBD1. CDR3 length equals 15 residues. V was pared by 3 bases and J by 9 bases, with 12 bases of the junction left unmatched. The germline V gene encodes CDR1 SGHAT and CDR2 FQNNGV. The CDR3 spells CASSLVRGLGWAQYF. The CDR3 DNA is TGTGCCAGCAGCTTGGTCAGGGGGCTCGGGTGGGCCCAGTACTTC.

V usage is TRBV30 and J usage is TRBJ1-4; D is ambiguous. Germline V CDR1 and CDR2: GTSNPN, SVGIG (reference sequence). The CDR3 loop spans 13 amino acids. Trimming took off 2 bases at V and 7 bases at J, with 11 bases between the two ends. The CDR3 region is CAWSRRAAEKLFF. As DNA, the CDR3 is TGTGCCTGGAGTAGGCGAGCGGCTGAAAAACTGTTTTTT.

The V call is TRBV18, the J call TRBJ2-7, with 7 bases matching TRBD2. V was pared by 1 base and J by 5 bases, with 5 bases of the junction left unmatched. The CDR3 sequence is 14 residues long. Germline CDR1 is KGHSH and CDR2 is LQKENI. DNA for the CDR3: TGTGCCAGCTCACCACGGCGGGAGCTGAACGAGCAGTACTTC. Encoded protein: CASSPRRELNEQYF.

The rearrangement links TRBV12-3 or TRBV12-4 to TRBJ1-4; D remains ambiguous. The V gene lost 6 bases and the J gene lost 8 bases, with 13 bases spanning the gap. The length of the CDR3 is 13 residues. The CDR3 DNA is TGTGCCAGCAGGGCCCCGGCTGCCGAAAAACTGTTTTTT. It specifies CASRAPAAEKLFF.

CDR3 bases: TGTGCCATCAGTGAGCAAACAGGAGCTAACTATGGCTACACCTTC. Amino acids: CAISEQTGANYGYTF. This chain joins TRBV10-3 and TRBJ1-2; D is perhaps TRBD1 (5 bases). Germline CDR1 and CDR2: ENHRY and SYGVKD. This CDR3 has 15 residues. The V gene lost 2 bases and the J gene lost 0 bases, with 10 bases spanning the gap.

This clone showed up just a few times. This rearrangement joins TRBV13 to TRBJ1-2; D is undetermined. The V gene's germline CDR1 is PRHDT and CDR2 FYEKMQ (reference sequence). The CDR3 runs 13 residues. Trimming removed 0 bases at V and 7 bases at J, with 9 bases between. DNA of the CDR3: TGTGCCAGCAGCTTAGGCCCGACCGGTGGCTACACCTTC. Translation: CASSLGPTGGYTF.

The V and J genes are TRBV7-9 and TRBJ2-5; D call uncertain. This CDR3 spans 14 amino acids. Germline-derived CDR1 and CDR2 are SEHNR and FQNEAQ (reference sequence). Trimming shortened V by 5 bases and J by 2 bases, and 12 bases separated the two germline ends. CDR3 protein: CASSPRAPQETQYF. The CDR3 coding sequence is TGTGCCAGCAGCCCTCGCGCCCCGCAAGAGACCCAGTACTTC.

The chain uses TRBV18 and TRBJ1-6; TRBD1 agrees at 8 bases. V dropped 8 bases and J dropped 6; count of bases not matched to a gene: 6. The germline V gene encodes CDR1 KGHSH and CDR2 LQKENI. The CDR3 runs to 14 residues. The DNA for the CDR3 is TGTGCCAGCAGAACCGGGACAGGTAATTCACCCCTCCACTTT. This sequence encodes CASRTGTGNSPLHF.

V usage is TRBV5-1 and J usage is TRBJ2-1; weak D call: TRBD2 (6 bases). Trimming cost V 0 bases and J 4 bases, with 11 bases left between them. Germline V lookup: CDR1 SGHRS, CDR2 YFSETQ. This CDR3 has 15 amino acids. The CDR3 DNA sequence: TGCGCCAGCAGCTTGGAGGCGGGATCGTACAATGAGCAGTTCTTC. Protein sequence: CASSLEAGSYNEQFF. Supplemented by reference TRBV5-1 and TRBJ2-1, the full variable domain reads KAGVTQTPRYLIKTRGQQVTLSCSPISGHRSVSWYQQTPGQGLQFLFEYFSETQRNKGNFPGRFSGRQFSNSRSEMNVSTLELGDSALYLCASSLEAGSYNEQFFGPGTRLTVL.

The J gene is TRBJ1-2, the V gene TRBV5-1; no clear D. Germline CDR1 SGHRS, CDR2 YFSETQ. V was shortened by 4 bases and J by 3 bases, with 16 bases between the two germline ends. The CDR3 totals 15 residues. The DNA for the CDR3 is TGCGCCAGCAGCCGAAATACACAGAGAGACTATGGCTACACCTTC. It encodes CASSRNTQRDYGYTF. The full variable domain, in which reference TRBV5-1 and TRBJ1-2 provide the parts outside the CDR3, is KAGVTQTPRYLIKTRGQQVTLSCSPISGHRSVSWYQQTPGQGLQFLFEYFSETQRNKGNFPGRFSGRQFSNSRSEMNVSTLELGDSALYLCASSRNTQRDYGYTFGSGTRLTVV.

The gene calls are TRBV4-2 and TRBJ1-2, with D unclear. Trimming shortened V by 3 bases and J by 4 bases, and 12 bases separated the two germline ends. CDR1 is LGHNA, CDR2 YNFKEQ, per germline. The CDR3 contains 14 residues. CDR3 bases: TGTGCCAGCAGCCAGCGTGAACTGCCCTATGGCTACACCTTC. It is translated as CASSQRELPYGYTF.

The chain combines TRBV5-4 with TRBJ1-4; TRBD1 is a possible D gene (5 bases). The CDR3 consists of 16 residues. V lost 2 bases and J lost 8, with 19 bases in between. In germline, CDR1 is SGHNT, CDR2 YYREEE (reference sequence). In nucleotides, the CDR3 is TGTGCCAGCAGCTTAAAAGGAACAGGAGTTGAGGAAAAACTGTTTTTT. Amino acid sequence: CASSLKGTGVEEKLFF.

The chain joins TRBV12-5 to TRBJ1-1; no clear D gene. Germline V gene lookup returns CDR1 LGHNT and CDR2 FRNRAP. The CDR3 runs to 16 residues. The ends were cut back, 0 bases at V and 6 bases at J, with 17 bases in the middle. CDR3 sequence: CASGLVLPGSKAEAFF. CDR3 bases: TGTGCTAGTGGTTTGGTACTCCCGGGTTCGAAGGCTGAAGCTTTCTTT.

CDR3 in DNA: TGTGCCAGCAGCTTGGAGAGACAGGCGGGTCAGCCCCAGCATTTT. Encoded protein: CASSLERQAGQPQHF. The chain combines TRBV6-5 with TRBJ1-5; D may be TRBD1 (6 bases). This CDR3 is 15 amino acids long. Germline V lookup: CDR1 MNHEY, CDR2 SVGAGI. Trimming removed 6 bases from V and 6 bases from J, with 18 bases in between.